The subject of this entry is one T cell receptor beta chain. What it recognizes is unknown. The data derive from a study of vaccination and CD4 T cells after COVID-19. Regarding treatment: roughly 11-day PBMC culture with coronavirus spike peptide pools or control peptides (ViraFEST assay). With the Oncomine TCR Beta short-read assay, DNA from cultured CD4+ T cells was sequenced. Genomic DNA was isolated from CD4+ T cells that had been cultured. TCRdb re-called the PCR reads through MiXCR, storing one row per CDR3 protein. Of about 7,000 distinct CDR3 sequences in the sample, about 25% are singletons; the top ten hold around a tenth. V was shortened by 5 bases and J by 4 bases, with 12 bases between the two germline ends. The CDR3 sequence is 14 residues long. Germline values: CDR1 MDHEN, CDR2 SYDVKM.

This receptor was identified in a human donor who had recovered from COVID-19. The sequences come from CD4+ T cells from blood, cultured in vitro, collected after SARS-CoV-2 vaccination. The chain carries TRBV28 and TRBJ2-1; D might be TRBD1 (6 bases). Written as DNA, the CDR3 is TGTGCCAGCAGTAACCGGGACACTTACAATGAGCAGTTCTTC. Its protein is CASSNRDTYNEQFF.